Sequencing of this TCR beta chain was carried out in a study of T cells in Graves' hyperthyroidism and ophthalmopathy. Study overall: Initial diagnosis, before any treatment, was when peripheral blood was collected.

PBMCs stemmed from 8.5 to 10 ml fresh peripheral blood. A few counts support this clonotype. Amplified TCR beta CDR3 regions came from RNA transcripts. RT-PCR in the first round (using the HTBI primer set) targeted the TCR CDR3. MiXCR, applied by TCRdb to the multiplex PCR reads, yields one record per CDR3 protein. Of fewer than 850,000 distinct CDR3 sequences detected, 17% appear once; the ten largest clones hold 15% to 19%. The sequence derives from a middle-aged man with Graves' hyperthyroidism. Sequenced input: blood.

This chain's CDR3 is CASSQDRVQHEQYF. The CDR3 nucleotides are TGTGCCAGCAGTCAAGACAGGGTTCAACACGAGCAGTACTTC. The chain uses TRBV6-2 or TRBV6-3 and TRBJ2-7; TRBD1 matches 7 bases. Germline V gene data show CDR1 as MNHEY and CDR2 as SVGEGT. This CDR3 spans 14 amino acids. Trimming cost V 5 bases and J 5 bases; bases outside gene matches: 9.